The sample holds a few counts of the clone carrying this T cell receptor (beta chain). Germline CDR1 MNHNS, CDR2 SASEGT. CDR3 size: 12 residues. Sample-barcoded 5' priming and a J-beta primer mix drove a second PCR of roughly 7 to 11 cycles. TCRdb re-called the 5' RACE reads with MiXCR, one entry per CDR3 protein. The sample has 800,000 to 1,300,000 distinct CDR3 sequences, under 30% seen once. This record belongs to a study of blood T cells in healthy people across ages. These sequences were also reported in another study, on T cells of mothers and their children.

The sequenced sample was blood. The chain carries TRBV6-1 and TRBJ2-1, with D possibly being TRBD2 (5 bases). Gene TRBJ2-7 matches the end of the DNA better, so the J call may be wrong. The clonotype originates from a girl aged 2 to 10 in good health. CDR3 sequence: CASYEGSYEQYF. CDR3 bases: TGTGCCAGCTATGAGGGATCCTACGAGCAGTACTTC.